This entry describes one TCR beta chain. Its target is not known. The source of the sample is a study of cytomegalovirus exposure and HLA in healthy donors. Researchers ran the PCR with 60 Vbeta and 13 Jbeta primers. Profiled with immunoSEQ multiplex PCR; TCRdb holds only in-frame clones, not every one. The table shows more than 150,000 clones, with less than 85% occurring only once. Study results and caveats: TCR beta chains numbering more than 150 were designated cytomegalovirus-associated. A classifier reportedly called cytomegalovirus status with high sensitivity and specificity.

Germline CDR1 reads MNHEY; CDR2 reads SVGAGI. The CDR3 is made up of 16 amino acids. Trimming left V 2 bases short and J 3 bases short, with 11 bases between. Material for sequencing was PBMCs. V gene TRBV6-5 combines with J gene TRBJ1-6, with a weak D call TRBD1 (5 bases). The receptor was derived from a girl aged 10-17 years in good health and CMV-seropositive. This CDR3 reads CASSYDDSLYNSPLHF. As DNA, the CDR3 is TGTGCCAGCAGTTACGACGACAGCCTCTATAATTCACCCCTCCACTTT.